This T cell receptor beta chain was obtained from a study of OX40 agonist ivuxolimab in advanced cancers. About the study: Earlier treatment with anti-PD-1, anti-PD-L1 or anti-CTLA-4 was permitted, and about 40% had received some. One patient with hepatocellular carcinoma and two with cutaneous melanoma, three in all, had partial responses.

V was clipped by 4 bases and J by 0 bases, with 10 bases between them. Germline V gives CDR1 SEHNR, CDR2 FQNEAQ (reference sequence). CDR3 size: 14 residues. Method: immunoSEQ multiplex PCR; TCRdb's copy keeps in-frame clones and lacks some. This sample has approximately 73,000 clones, with approximately 86% found just once. This clonotype originated in an adult with an advanced solid tumor such as melanoma, head and neck, liver or kidney cancer. The specimen comprised CD4+ or CD8+ T cells sorted from blood, sampled in a trial of the OX40 agonist ivuxolimab. V is TRBV7-9 and J is TRBJ2-7, with TRBD2 as a possible D gene (6 bases). CDR3 bases: TGTGCCAGCAGCTCGGACGGGAGCTCCTACGAGCAGTACTTC. Protein: CASSSDGSSYEQYF.